This TCR beta chain was captured by sequencing in a study of shared clonotypes between healthy human individuals. Libraries were prepared by immunoSEQ multiplex PCR; TCRdb keeps only in-frame clonotypes and omits some of them. The data contain roughly 2,300,000 clones, just under 95% of them singletons. V lost 5 bases to trimming and J lost 2 bases; unmatched junction nucleotides: 6. The CDR3 length is 16 residues. Germline V CDR1 and CDR2: SGHTA, FQGNSA. The sequence was obtained from a man aged 18 to 29 in good health. Some clones in this sample may be carry-over from other donors' samples. The chain combines TRBV7-2 with TRBJ2-7; 13 positions agree with TRBD2. The sequenced sample was naive CD4+ T cells from PBMCs. This sample's subset: CD45RA+ positively selected. CDR3 in amino acids: CASSIPTSGRTYEQYF. The CDR3 DNA is TGTGCCAGCAGCATACCGACTAGCGGGAGGACCTACGAGCAGTACTTC.